A selection of T cell receptor beta chains follows, all from one sample in a study of blood T cell repertoires in COVID-19. Assay used: immunoSEQ multiplex PCR; TCRdb lists only in-frame clones, some missing. The sample holds about 220,000 clones, around 80% seen once. Sequencing was done on a sample of peripheral blood. These receptors all stem from a woman aged 70 to 79 with acute or convalescent COVID-19. Both conserved end residues are part of each CDR3. The D gene is left open where the match is weak. The listing skips clone size in some rows; elsewhere it reads once, few, many or a size class.

V,size,D,J,DNA,CDR3
TRBV24-1,-,TRBD2,TRBJ2-3,TGTGCCACCAGTCGCGGGGGGGCCATAGATACGCAGTATTTT,CATSRGGAIDTQYF
TRBV24-1,-,TRBD1,TRBJ2-1,TGTGCCACCAGGGACAGGGGTCCTGAGCAGTTCTTC,CATRDRGPEQFF
TRBV11-2,-,-,TRBJ1-6,TGTGCCAGCAGCTTAGACTCTCGTGCACCCCTCCACTTT,CASSLDSRAPLHF
TRBV6-2/TRBV6-3,-,TRBD2,TRBJ2-1,TGTGCCAGCAGTACTGTACTAGCGGGGGGGCTGAATGAGCAGTTCTTC,CASSTVLAGGLNEQFF
TRBV12-5,-,-,TRBJ2-2,TGTGCTAGTGTTGAAGTGGGAAGGACAACAAAGAACGGGGAGCTGTTTTTT,CASVEVGRTTKNGELFF
TRBV24-1,-,TRBD1,TRBJ2-3,TGTGCCACCCAGAGGACAGGAAGCACAGATACGCAGTATTTT,CATQRTGSTDTQYF
TRBV6-2/TRBV6-3,-,TRBD2,TRBJ2-3,TGTGCCAGCAGTTATCACAATAGCGGGGGCACGCAGTATTTT,CASSYHNSGGTQYF
TRBV25-1,-,TRBD2,TRBJ2-5,TGTGCCAGCAGTGATCTAAGCGGGGGGAAGGAGACCCAGTACTTC,CASSDLSGGKETQYF
TRBV4-1,-,TRBD2,TRBJ2-1,TGCGCCAGCAGCCAACAGGGACTAGCGGGGGAGCAGTTCTTC,CASSQQGLAGEQFF
TRBV20-1,-,-,TRBJ2-7,TGCAGTGCTAGTATCGCGCGGAGGGGGGGCTACGAGCAGTACTTC,CSASIARRGGYEQYF
TRBV12-3/TRBV12-4,-,-,TRBJ1-2,TGTGCCAGCAGCACTGGGGGGGGCAATGGCTACACCTTC,CASSTGGGNGYTF
TRBV12-5,-,-,TRBJ1-5,TGTGCTAGTGGTTTGAACAGTTACAATCAGCCCCAGCATTTT,CASGLNSYNQPQHF
TRBV6-5,-,-,TRBJ2-3,TGTGCCAGCAGTTACAACTGGGGCCCCACAGATACGCAGTATTTT,CASSYNWGPTDTQYF
TRBV30,-,-,TRBJ1-2,TGTGCCTGGAGTGACAGGGTCTACGGCTACACCTTC,CAWSDRVYGYTF
TRBV7-2,few,-,TRBJ1-6,TGTGCCAGCAGCTCCCCTCGGGGCTCCTATAATTCACCCCTCCACTTT,CASSSPRGSYNSPLHF
TRBV5-6,once,TRBD2,TRBJ2-3,TGTGCCAGCAGCTGGGCGGCTAGCGGTGTCACAGATACGCAGTATTTT,CASSWAASGVTDTQYF
TRBV4-3,-,TRBD2,TRBJ2-2,TGCGCCAGCAGCCGGGGACTAGCGGGGGACACCGGGGAGCTGTTTTTT,CASSRGLAGDTGELFF
TRBV6-1,few,-,TRBJ2-5,TGTGCCAGCAGTGAAAGCATAGGGGGTTCAGAGACCCAGTACTTC,CASSESIGGSETQYF
TRBV6-5,-,-,TRBJ1-2,TGTGCCAGCAGGGTTACAGATGGAGGCTACACCTTC,CASRVTDGGYTF
TRBV11-2,-,-,TRBJ1-5,TGTGCCAGCAGCTTATCTGGACAGCCCAGCAATCAGCCCCAGCATTTT,CASSLSGQPSNQPQHF
TRBV10-2,few,-,TRBJ2-7,TGCGCCAGCAGCGCGAGCTCCTACGAGCAGTACTTC,CASSASSYEQYF
TRBV4-1,-,-,TRBJ2-5,TGCGCCAGCAGCCATGGCGGTACCCAAGAGACCCAGTACTTC,CASSHGGTQETQYF
TRBV4-1,-,TRBD2,TRBJ2-2,TGCGCCAGCAGCCAACCTAGCGGGGGGGCGTCGGGCACCGGGGAGCTGTTTTTT,CASSQPSGGASGTGELFF
TRBV19,-,-,TRBJ2-7,TGTGCCAGTAGCCCACACGAAACGGCCAGGGTAGGCGAGCAGTACTTC,CASSPHETARVGEQYF
TRBV7-2,-,TRBD1,TRBJ2-1,TGTGCCAGCAGTCAGAACTACATCAGGGGGCTTGATGAGCAGTTCTTC,CASSQNYIRGLDEQFF
TRBV7-9,-,-,TRBJ2-3,TGTGCCAGCAGCCCGTCCAGGGCGGCAGATACGCAGTATTTT,CASSPSRAADTQYF
TRBV28,-,-,TRBJ1-2,TGTGCCAGCAGTTTGGAGGGACCGGCGGGCTATGGCTACACCTTC,CASSLEGPAGYGYTF
TRBV6-4,-,-,TRBJ2-3,TGTGCCAGCAGTGATTATCCGAGCACAGATACGCAGTATTTT,CASSDYPSTDTQYF
TRBV12-3/TRBV12-4,-,TRBD1,TRBJ2-5,TGTGCCAGCGCCGGGACAGACCAAGAGACCCAGTACTTC,CASAGTDQETQYF
TRBV4-1,-,-,TRBJ2-7,TGCGCCAGCAGCCACGACAGGAGTTACGAGCAGTACTTC,CASSHDRSYEQYF
TRBV3-1/TRBV3-2,once,-,TRBJ2-5,TGTGCCAGCAGCCAAGATCTAAGGGGGGGGCTCCGGACCCAGTACTTC,CASSQDLRGGLRTQYF
TRBV3-1/TRBV3-2,-,TRBD2,TRBJ2-1,TGTGCCAGCAGCCAAGCGGGCGGGGGGGCAGTATTTGAGCAGTTCTTC,CASSQAGGGAVFEQFF
TRBV18,-,-,TRBJ2-5,TGTGCCAGCTCACCAGTCCCTCAAGAGACCCAGTACTTC,CASSPVPQETQYF
TRBV7-8,-,TRBD1,TRBJ2-7,TGTGCCAGCAGCTTATCCGGGACAGGGGGAACCTACGAGCAGTACTTC,CASSLSGTGGTYEQYF
TRBV29-1,few,-,TRBJ2-2,TGCAGCGTTGGTCTCGGGGTAACCGGGGAGCTGTTTTTT,CSVGLGVTGELFF